The rows below give T cell receptor beta chains drawn from one sample of a study of blood T cells in healthy people across ages. Each CDR3 protein gets one entry after TCRdb re-called the 5' RACE reads with MiXCR. Of over a million distinct CDR3 sequences listed, 35% to 45% were seen once; the top ten hold 7% to 9%. Specimen: blood. The receptors were sampled from a woman aged 18-29 years in good health. Both conserved end residues are part of each CDR3. D genes are given only for firm matches. Size values are once, few and many counts, or a class for expanded clones, and some rows have none.

V	size	J	D	CDR3	DNA
TRBV24-1	few	TRBJ2-3	-	CATSAAYTDTQYF	TGTGCCACCAGTGCGGCCTACACAGATACGCAGTATTTT
TRBV4-1	few	TRBJ1-6	TRBD1	CASSQRDRSSYNSPLHF	TGCGCCAGCAGCCAAAGGGACAGGAGCTCCTATAATTCACCCCTCCACTTT
TRBV3-1	-	TRBJ2-1	-	CASSQRAAGGYNEQFF	TGTGCCAGCAGCCAACGGGCGGCCGGGGGATACAATGAGCAGTTCTTC
TRBV12-3/TRBV12-4	few	TRBJ2-7	-	CASSLAGGGPYEQYF	TGTGCCAGCAGTTTAGCGGGGGGCGGCCCCTACGAGCAGTACTTC
TRBV7-8	many	TRBJ2-3	-	CASSLFGGTDTQYF	TGTGCCAGCAGCTTATTCGGGGGTACAGATACGCAGTATTTT
TRBV7-2	-	TRBJ2-3	TRBD2	CASSLEGLATDTQYF	TGTGCCAGCAGCTTAGAAGGACTAGCCACAGATACGCAGTATTTT
TRBV20-1	few	TRBJ1-2	TRBD1	CSARLIQGDYGYTF	TGCAGTGCTAGACTGATACAGGGGGACTATGGCTACACCTTC
TRBV6-6	-	TRBJ2-3	TRBD2	CASSGGSGGTDTQYF	TGTGCCAGCAGCGGCGGTAGCGGGGGCACAGATACGCAGTATTTT
TRBV20-1	-	TRBJ2-7	-	CSARDPGAGSYEQYF	TGCAGTGCTAGAGATCCGGGGGCAGGCTCCTACGAGCAGTACTTC
TRBV6-4	-	TRBJ2-4	TRBD2	CASSERVAGEGAKNIQYF	TGTGCCAGCAGTGAACGAGTAGCGGGAGAGGGGGCCAAAAACATTCAGTACTTC
TRBV30	-	TRBJ2-1	TRBD2	CAWSVRVAGSYNEQFF	TGTGCCTGGAGTGTACGGGTAGCGGGCTCCTACAATGAGCAGTTCTTC
TRBV5-6	few	TRBJ2-5	TRBD1	CASSLGQGATGETQYF	TGTGCCAGCAGCTTGGGTCAGGGGGCGACTGGGGAGACCCAGTACTTC
TRBV9	once	TRBJ2-7	TRBD1	CASSVDRVNYEQYF	TGTGCCAGCAGCGTCGACAGGGTTAACTACGAGCAGTACTTC
TRBV27	few	TRBJ1-6	-	CASSLWGITMSRPLHF	TGTGCCAGCAGTTTATGGGGGATAACGATGAGTCGACCCCTCCACTTT
TRBV5-1	few	TRBJ2-1	TRBD2	CASSAGGVDTYSYNEQFF	TGCGCCAGCAGCGCGGGGGGCGTCGACACGTACTCCTACAATGAGCAGTTCTTC
TRBV6-5	few	TRBJ2-7	-	CASSYEAEQYF	TGTGCCAGCAGTTACGAGGCTGAGCAGTACTTC
TRBV7-2	-	TRBJ2-1	-	CASSLVVIGLYNEQFF	TGTGCCAGCAGCTTAGTGGTAATAGGATTGTACAATGAGCAGTTCTTC
TRBV7-9	-	TRBJ2-7	TRBD1	CASSAGTGAAEQYF	TGTGCCAGCAGCGCCGGGACAGGGGCTGCTGAGCAGTACTTC
TRBV2	-	TRBJ2-5	-	CASRLPRVLQETQYF	TGTGCCAGCCGACTCCCCAGGGTCCTCCAAGAGACCCAGTACTTT
TRBV11-2	few	TRBJ2-3	TRBD2	CASSLVAASGGTDTQYF	TGTGCCAGCAGCTTAGTGGCGGCTAGCGGGGGAACAGATACGCAGTATTTT
TRBV11-2	-	TRBJ2-1	-	CASSSSGRGSYNEQFF	TGTGCCAGTAGCTCATCCGGGCGAGGGTCCTACAATGAGCAGTTCTTC
TRBV28	few	TRBJ2-3	TRBD2	CASSLGVAGDLDTQYF	TGTGCCAGCAGTTTAGGGGTAGCGGGGGACCTTGATACGCAGTATTTT
TRBV4-1	-	TRBJ2-3	-	CASSQAEGQPNLYTQYF	TGCGCCAGCAGCCAAGCGGAAGGACAGCCTAATCTGTATACGCAGTATTTT
TRBV7-9	-	TRBJ2-4	TRBD2	CASSSRLAGVAKNIQYF	TGTGCCAGCAGCAGCAGACTAGCGGGAGTGGCCAAAAACATTCAGTACTTC
TRBV2	-	TRBJ1-1	-	CASRHRDLNTEAFF	TGTGCCAGCAGACACAGGGACCTGAACACTGAAGCTTTCTTT
TRBV7-8	-	TRBJ2-7	-	CASSFLPIGGEMEQYF	TGTGCCAGCAGCTTCCTACCAATCGGGGGAGAAATGGAGCAGTACTTC
TRBV7-8	few	TRBJ2-7	TRBD1	CASSSDRDRGSYEQYF	TGTGCCAGCAGCTCGGACCGGGACAGGGGTTCCTACGAGCAGTACTTC
TRBV6-5	few	TRBJ1-2	-	CASRFTALDWGYTF	TGTGCCAGCAGGTTTACAGCCCTGGATTGGGGCTACACCTTC
TRBV12-5	few	TRBJ1-1	-	CASGQRNTEAFF	TGTGCTAGTGGTCAAAGGAACACTGAAGCTTTCTTT
TRBV27	-	TRBJ1-2	-	CASSFTEDYGYTF	TGTGCCAGCAGTTTCACAGAGGACTATGGCTACACCTTC
TRBV5-1	once	TRBJ1-2	-	CASSLAGFNGYTF	TGCGCCAGCAGCTTAGCAGGGTTCAATGGCTACACCTTC
TRBV10-3	-	TRBJ2-7	-	CAISGTDAYEQYF	TGTGCCATCAGTGGAACAGACGCCTACGAGCAGTACTTC
TRBV19	few	TRBJ2-1	-	CASAVGVSYNEQFF	TGTGCCAGTGCTGTGGGGGTGTCTTACAATGAGCAGTTCTTC
TRBV27	few	TRBJ2-7	TRBD2	CASISSGASYEQYF	TGTGCCAGCATCTCTAGCGGGGCTTCCTACGAGCAGTACTTC
TRBV20-1	few	TRBJ1-2	-	CSAQLGYGYTF	TGCAGTGCTCAACTAGGCTATGGCTACACCTTC
TRBV6-5	few	TRBJ2-7	-	CASSPGAPRSYEQYF	TGTGCCAGCAGCCCAGGGGCCCCACGCTCCTACGAGCAGTACTTC
TRBV20-1	-	TRBJ2-3	-	CSAPGQFSDTQYF	TGCAGTGCCCCCGGACAGTTTTCAGATACGCAGTATTTT
TRBV12-3/TRBV12-4	few	TRBJ2-7	TRBD2	CASSLERGADEQYF	TGTGCCAGCAGTTTAGAGCGGGGGGCCGACGAGCAGTACTTC
TRBV27	-	TRBJ2-7	-	CASTGRGSYEQYF	TGTGCCAGCACCGGCCGGGGGTCCTACGAGCAGTACTTC
TRBV20-1	few	TRBJ2-1	-	CSAREGASLEQFF	TGCAGTGCTAGAGAAGGCGCTAGCCTTGAGCAGTTCTTC
TRBV7-2	few	TRBJ1-5	TRBD1	CASSLGGTDSNQPQHF	TGTGCCAGCAGCTTAGGGGGGACAGATAGCAATCAGCCCCAGCATTTT
TRBV6-2/TRBV6-3	-	TRBJ2-1	-	CASSSQQFF	TGTGCCAGCAGTTCCCAGCAGTTCTTC
TRBV29-1	-	TRBJ1-1	-	CSGGRTASSGVRARDTEAFF	TGCAGTGGAGGGCGGACAGCGTCTTCCGGTGTGAGGGCTCGGGACACTGAAGCTTTCTTT
TRBV3-1	-	TRBJ2-1	-	CANSSGLLGAQFF	TGTGCCAACAGCTCCGGACTACTCGGCGCCCAGTTCTTC
TRBV3-1	-	TRBJ2-3	-	CASTRGSNTDTQYF	TGTGCCTCAACTCGAGGCTCGAACACAGATACGCAGTATTTT
TRBV15	-	TRBJ1-5	-	CATSRVLNQPQHF	TGTGCCACCAGCAGAGTCCTCAATCAGCCCCAGCATTTT